A selection of T cell receptor beta chains follows, all from one sample in a study of tumor and adjacent non-tumor tissue in lung cancer. TCRdb itself ran the multiplex PCR reads through MiXCR, one entry per CDR3 protein. This sample has 120,000 or so distinct CDR3 sequences; 60% to 70% occur once, and the top ten carry roughly 12%. Source material: lung tumor tissue. The receptors were sampled from a young man with non-small cell lung cancer. The CDR3 runs from the conserved cysteine through the conserved F or W. The D gene is left open where the match is weak. Rows may omit the clone size; those that give it use once, few, many or a size class.

abundance	d_gene	v_gene	j_gene	CDR3aa	CDR3nt
NA	TRBD2	TRBV29-1	TRBJ2-2	CSVYGTSGTNTGELFF	TGCAGCGTGTACGGGACTAGCGGAACGAATACCGGGGAGCTGTTTTTT
few	NA	TRBV20-1	TRBJ2-7	CSARGSSEGIGEQYF	TGCAGTGCTAGGGGAAGCAGTGAGGGGATAGGCGAGCAGTACTTC
NA	NA	TRBV12-3/TRBV12-4	TRBJ2-1	CASFHPFANNEQLF	TGTGCCAGCTTTCACCCCTTCGCGAACAATGAGCAGTTATTC
NA	TRBD2	TRBV12-3/TRBV12-4	TRBJ2-3	CASTISGAGSTDTQYF	TGTGCCAGCACCATTTCGGGAGCGGGGTCCACAGATACGCAGTATTTT
NA	NA	TRBV20-1	TRBJ1-1	CSAREGGRRHNTEVFF	TGCAGTGCTAGAGAGGGAGGGCGTAGACACAACACTGAAGTTTTCTTT
NA	TRBD1	TRBV11-2	TRBJ1-2	CASSSTGGALYGYTF	TGTGCCAGCAGCTCCACAGGGGGCGCCTTGTATGGCTACACCTTC
NA	NA	TRBV7-9	TRBJ2-1	CASSLITGIGKFF	TGTGCCAGCAGCTTAATTACGGGGATAGGGAAATTCTTC
many	TRBD2	TRBV5-4	TRBJ2-3	CASSLTSGARTDTQYF	TGTGCCAGCAGCCTGACTAGCGGGGCTCGCACAGATACGCAGTATTTT
NA	NA	TRBV11-2	TRBJ2-1	CASGLGGVYYNEQFF	TGTGCCAGCGGCTTAGGTGGGGTCTACTACAATGAGCAGTTCTTC
NA	TRBD2	TRBV11-2	TRBJ2-1	CANSFIAGGNNGLFF	TGTGCCAACAGCTTTATTGCGGGAGGGAATAATGGGCTGTTCTTC
NA	NA	TRBV6-2/TRBV6-3	TRBJ2-7	CAISYNHEQYF	TGTGCCATCAGTTACAACCACGAACAGTACTTC
NA	NA	TRBV28	TRBJ1-5	CAGNRRDQPQHF	TGTGCCGGAAACAGGAGGGATCAGCCCCAGCATTTT
NA	NA	TRBV20-1	TRBJ1-6	CSARRANSPFHF	TGCAGTGCTAGACGGGCAAATTCACCCTTCCACTTT
NA	NA	TRBV6-2/TRBV6-3	TRBJ2-1	CANSYSVGVYEQFF	TGTGCCAACAGTTACTCGGTAGGTGTCTACGAGCAGTTCTTC
NA	TRBD1	TRBV7-9	TRBJ1-4	CASSVGDRGPNEELFF	TGTGCCAGCAGCGTAGGGGACAGGGGGCCGAATGAAGAACTGTTTTTT
NA	TRBD2	TRBV24-1	TRBJ2-5	CATSGVAGNQETRYF	TGTGCCACCAGTGGGGTAGCGGGGAACCAAGAGACCCGATACTTC
few	NA	TRBV28	TRBJ2-1	CASSSPITGKSSYNERFF	TGTGCCAGCAGTTCCCCCATAACGGGGAAGAGCTCCTACAATGAGCGGTTCTTC
once	TRBD2	TRBV5-6	TRBJ2-1	CASSPETSGRSNGQFF	TGTGCCAGCAGCCCGGAGACTAGCGGGAGGTCTAATGGGCAGTTCTTC
few	NA	TRBV7-8	TRBJ1-3	CASSFGSSSGNTIYF	TGTGCCAGCAGCTTCGGGAGCAGCTCTGGAAACACCATATATTTT
NA	TRBD2	TRBV4-1	TRBJ2-7	CASSLSTSWRFHEQYF	TGCGCCAGCAGCCTTTCGACTAGCTGGAGGTTCCACGAGCAGTACTTC
NA	TRBD1	TRBV11-3	TRBJ2-1	CARSARQGTPYNEQFF	TGTGCCAGGAGCGCCAGACAGGGGACACCCTACAATGAACAGTTCTTC
few	NA	TRBV29-1	TRBJ1-1	CSVVFDRTEAFF	TGCAGCGTTGTCTTTGATAGGACTGAAGCTTTCTTT
NA	NA	TRBV20-1	TRBJ2-5	CSARAGSNHPGQESQYF	TGCAGTGCTAGAGCTGGGTCCAACCACCCGGGCCAAGAGAGCCAGTACTTC
NA	TRBD2	TRBV5-6	TRBJ2-3	CANSSLGLAESDTQYF	TGTGCCAACAGCTCCCTGGGACTAGCAGAGTCAGATACGCAGTATTTT
NA	NA	TRBV4-1	TRBJ1-2	CASSQVGQPSYGYTF	TGCGCCAGCAGTCAAGTTGGACAGCCGAGCTATGGCTACACCTTC
NA	NA	TRBV5-1	TRBJ2-3	CASSLSGAVLDTQYF	TGCGCCAGCAGCTTATCAGGGGCGGTGTTAGATACGCAGTATTTT
NA	TRBD2	TRBV12-3/TRBV12-4	TRBJ2-1	CTSTVLLAGGRNEQFF	TGTACCAGCACCGTACTACTAGCGGGAGGTAGAAATGAGCAGTTCTTC
many	TRBD2	TRBV4-1	TRBJ2-5	CASRPGGNQETQYF	TGCGCCAGCAGACCGGGAGGGAACCAAGAGACCCAGTACTTC
NA	TRBD1	TRBV12-3/TRBV12-4	TRBJ2-1	CVSGLPGGGNNEQFF	TGTGTCAGCGGTCTCCCAGGGGGCGGAAACAATGAGCAGTTCTTC